Each of the 31 T cell receptor beta chains below was sequenced from the same sample in a study of OX40 agonist ivuxolimab in advanced cancers. Libraries were prepared through the immunoSEQ multiplex PCR assay. TCRdb mirrors the immuneACCESS table, restricted to in-frame sequences. Some clones are absent from its copies; in checked studies, under half trace to an unresolved V gene, and the reason for the others is unknown. The sample table contains about 69,000 clones; only one count was recorded for 90% of them. The top ten clones comprise about 10% of the sample. The sequences come from CD4+ or CD8+ T cells sorted from blood, collected in a trial of the OX40 agonist ivuxolimab. The source of these receptors is an adult with an advanced solid tumor such as melanoma, head and neck, liver or kidney cancer.

The J gene is TRBJ1-2, the V gene TRBV19; the match to TRBD1 covers 8 bases. The germline V gene has CDR1 LNHDA and CDR2 SQIVND (reference sequence). The junction had 7 bases not matched to a gene; V was cut back by 3 bases and J by 4 bases. The CDR3 covers 15 residues. CDR3 nucleotides: TGTGCCAGTAGTATTGGTTGGGGACAGGCCTATGGCTACACCTTC. Translation: CASSIGWGQAYGYTF.

The rearrangement links TRBV11-3 to TRBJ2-1, with D perhaps matching TRBD1 (5 bases). Trimming pared 2 bases from V and 3 bases from J, leaving 8 bases between. CDR1 SGHNT and CDR2 YENEEA come from the germline V gene. The CDR3 length is 14 residues. The CDR3 DNA reads TGTGCCAGCAGCTTAAAGGGGTACTACAATGAGCAGTTCTTC. Translating it yields CASSLKGYYNEQFF. The entire variable domain, with the rest obtained from reference TRBV11-3 and TRBJ2-1, is as follows: EAGVVQSPRYKIIEKKQPVAFWCNPISGHNTLYWYLQNLGQGPELLIRYENEEAVDDSQLPKDRFSAERLKGVDSTLKIQPAELGDSAVYLCASSLKGYYNEQFFGPGTRLTVL.

This clone has a single count. This sample includes further DNA sequences coding for the same CDR3. The chain links TRBV18 to TRBJ2-3, with D uncertain. The CDR3 covers 12 residues. Per germline, CDR1 KGHSH and CDR2 LQKENI. V dropped 2 bases and J dropped 1 base, with 1 base sitting between them. The CDR3 nucleotides read TGTGCCAGCTCACCAGGCACAGATACGCAGTATTTT. As protein: CASSPGTDTQYF.

The genes are TRBV5-4 and TRBJ2-1; 10 bases map to TRBD1. The junction had 7 bases not matched to a gene; V was cut back by 3 bases and J by 7 bases. Germline CDR1 reads SGHNT; CDR2 reads YYREEE (reference sequence). The length of the CDR3 is 15 residues. The CDR3 loop reads CASSWTGTGVNEQFF. The CDR3 DNA is TGTGCCAGCAGCTGGACCGGGACAGGGGTAAATGAGCAGTTCTTC.

The chain recombines TRBV7-6 with TRBJ2-1; TRBD2 agrees at 10 bases. The CDR3 contains 16 residues. The germline V gene has CDR1 SGHVS and CDR2 FNYEAQ. V dropped 5 bases and J dropped 0; count of bases not matched to a gene: 4. CDR3 DNA: TGTGCCAGCAGCCCAAGGACTAGCGGCTCCTACAATGAGCAGTTCTTC. It is translated as CASSPRTSGSYNEQFF.

A single count supports this clone. This chain connects TRBV6-5 to TRBJ2-3; 8 bases fit TRBD1. V shed 2 bases, J shed 0 bases, and the junction held 4 bases outside the gene matches. This CDR3 spans 16 amino acids. The germline V gene encodes CDR1 MNHEY and CDR2 SVGAGI. The CDR3 sequence is CASSYTDRGSTDTQYF. The CDR3 DNA reads TGTGCCAGCAGTTACACAGACAGGGGTAGCACAGATACGCAGTATTTT.

V is TRBV15 and J is TRBJ2-3; 9 nucleotides align to TRBD2. The length of the CDR3 is 16 residues. In germline, CDR1 is LNHNV, CDR2 YYDKDF (reference sequence). V lost 1 base to trimming and J lost 2 bases; unmatched junction nucleotides: 4. For the CDR3, the DNA is TGTGCCACCAGCAGAGCCCTAGCGGGGTTCACAGATACGCAGTATTTT. Protein product: CATSRALAGFTDTQYF.

The chain is built from TRBV25-1 and TRBJ2-1; TRBD2 matches 7 bases. Trimming at V came to 3 bases and at J to 6 bases, leaving 2 bases not matched to a gene. Germline-derived CDR1 and CDR2 are MGHDK and SYGVNS. CDR3 length equals 13 residues. CDR3 bases: TGTGCCAGCAGTGACAGACTAGCCAATGAGCAGTTCTTC. It is translated as CASSDRLANEQFF.

V is TRBV28 and J is TRBJ2-3, with 7 bases aligning to TRBD2. V shed 3 bases, J shed 8 bases, and the junction held 8 bases outside the gene matches. CDR1 and CDR2 from the germline V gene are MDHEN and SYDVKM. The length of the CDR3 is 14 residues. CDR3 DNA sequence: TGTGCCAGCAGTTTCGGGGGAGGGCCAGGTACGCAGTATTTT. Its protein product is CASSFGGGPGTQYF.

This chain links TRBV5-5 with TRBJ2-3; 11 bases agree with TRBD2. Unmatched junction bases numbered 2, after V lost 0 bases and J lost 2 bases. Germline values: CDR1 SGHKS, CDR2 YYEKEE (reference sequence). The CDR3 consists of 16 residues. The CDR3 here is CASSLGTSGSTDTQYF. In nucleotides, the CDR3 is TGTGCCAGCAGCTTGGGGACTAGCGGGTCCACAGATACGCAGTATTTT.

The genes are TRBV25-1 and TRBJ2-3; D tentatively reads TRBD1 or TRBD2 (5 bases each). Trimming stripped 2 bases from V and 3 bases from J, with 12 bases between. The CDR3 sequence is 15 residues long. CDR1 and CDR2 (germline): MGHDK, SYGVNS. CDR3 bases: TGTGCCAGCAGTGAAGGGGACGGGTGGACAGATACGCAGTATTTT. This sequence encodes CASSEGDGWTDTQYF.

This chain connects TRBV5-1 to TRBJ2-2; 8 bases line up with TRBD1. The germline gives CDR1 SGHRS, CDR2 YFSETQ. J lost 7 bases, V lost 4 bases, and 9 bases had no gene match. The CDR3 runs to 15 residues. CDR3 loop: CASSPDRVVVGELFF. The CDR3 DNA is TGCGCCAGCAGCCCGGACAGGGTCGTTGTCGGGGAGCTGTTTTTT.

V is TRBV5-1 and J is TRBJ2-7; D may match TRBD1 or TRBD2 (5 bases each). CDR3 length equals 14 residues. Trimming removed 4 bases at V and 4 bases at J, with 15 bases between. Looked up from germline, CDR1 is SGHRS and CDR2 is YFSETQ. In DNA, the CDR3 is TGCGCCAGCAGCCCGACCGGGGCTGGGTACGAGCAGTACTTC. Amino acids: CASSPTGAGYEQYF.

This chain uses TRBV7-2 with TRBJ2-5; perhaps TRBD1 as D (6 bases). The germline CDR1 and CDR2 sequences are SGHTA and FQGNSA. V shed 2 bases and J shed 11 bases, with 21 bases lying between them. The CDR3 has 15 residues. CDR3 coding DNA: TGTGCCAGCAGCTTAAGGGTCGGTGGGGGCGGAGAGCAGTACTTC. Its protein is CASSLRVGGGGEQYF.

V gene TRBV15 combines with J gene TRBJ2-7; 8 bases are a match to TRBD2. CDR3 length: 15 residues. With 3 bases clipped from V and 2 bases from J, the junction kept 6 bases outside the gene matches. Germline V gene data show CDR1 as LNHNV and CDR2 as YYDKDF (reference sequence). Written as DNA, the CDR3 is TGTGCCACCAGCAGGGGTAGCGGGATCCCCTACGAGCAGTACTTC. As protein: CATSRGSGIPYEQYF.

The chain carries TRBV6-5 and TRBJ1-1, with 12 bases lining up with TRBD1. V shed 6 bases, J shed 1 base, and the junction held 3 bases outside the gene matches. CDR1 MNHEY and CDR2 SVGAGI come from the germline V gene. CDR3 size: 15 residues. This CDR3 reads CASRGQGAGNTEAFF. The CDR3 DNA reads as TGTGCCAGCAGGGGACAGGGGGCGGGGAACACTGAAGCTTTCTTT.

The CDR3 region has the DNA TGCGCCAGCAGTCGTCGCCTAGCCGAAGAGACCCAGTACTTC. Translating it yields CASSRRLAEETQYF. This rearrangement joins TRBV23-1 to TRBJ2-5, with a tentative D call TRBD2 (5 bases). TRBV23-1 is an ORF, with its function uncertain. Trimming pared 4 bases from V and 3 bases from J, leaving 12 bases between. The CDR3 length is 14 residues.

This chain links TRBV4-3 with TRBJ1-5, with a weak D call TRBD1 (6 bases). CDR1 LGHNA and CDR2 YSLEER come from the germline V gene. With 0 bases removed from V and 7 bases from J, the gap between germline ends came to 16 bases. The CDR3 is 16 residues long. As DNA, the CDR3 is TGCGCCAGCAGCCAAGATTTCGCAGGGGCCCTACAGCCCCAGCATTTT. It specifies CASSQDFAGALQPQHF.

J is TRBJ2-7 and V is TRBV4-3, with D unclear. Germline V gene data show CDR1 as LGHNA and CDR2 as YSLEER. The V gene lost 3 bases and the J gene lost 0 bases, with 6 bases spanning the gap. There are 13 residues in the CDR3. The CDR3 sequence: CASSQDLSYEQYF. For the CDR3, the DNA is TGCGCCAGCAGCCAGGACCTCTCCTACGAGCAGTACTTC.

The J gene is TRBJ2-3, the V gene TRBV7-8; the D is unclear. CDR1 and CDR2 (germline): SGHVS, FQNEAQ. The CDR3 totals 13 residues. The ends were cut back, 1 base at V and 0 bases at J, with 2 bases in the middle. The DNA of the CDR3 is TGTGCCAGCAGCTTAGATAGCACAGATACGCAGTATTTT. Translating it yields CASSLDSTDTQYF.

V gene TRBV11-2 combines with J gene TRBJ2-7, with 10 bases matching TRBD2. The V gene's germline CDR1 is SGHAT and CDR2 FQNNGV. This CDR3 spans 13 amino acids. The junction had 2 bases not matched to a gene; V was cut back by 6 bases and J by 3 bases. CDR3 nucleotide sequence: TGTGCCAGCAGAGGACTAGCGGTCTACGAGCAGTACTTC. This gives the protein CASRGLAVYEQYF.

This rearrangement joins TRBV7-9 to TRBJ2-5; TRBD1 matches 8 bases. The CDR3 loop spans 14 amino acids. With V trimmed by 4 bases and J by 2 bases, 3 bases remained unmatched. The germline V gene encodes CDR1 SEHNR and CDR2 FQNEAQ (reference sequence). The CDR3 loop is CASSSTGEQETQYF. As DNA, the CDR3 is TGTGCCAGCAGCTCGACAGGGGAGCAAGAGACCCAGTACTTC.

The V gene is TRBV6-6, the J gene TRBJ2-7; TRBD2 is a possible D gene (6 bases). The V gene's germline CDR1 is MNHNY and CDR2 SVGAGI (reference sequence). The CDR3 sequence is 15 residues long. V was cut by 1 base and J by 3 bases, with 13 bases left in between. DNA of the CDR3: TGTGCCAGCAGTTACTATGCTAGCGCCGGCTACGAGCAGTACTTC. This codes for CASSYYASAGYEQYF.

The chain uses TRBV28 and TRBJ1-2, with D uncertain. The CDR3 runs to 15 residues. The germline V gene encodes CDR1 MDHEN and CDR2 SYDVKM. The V gene lost 4 bases and the J gene lost 2 bases, with 14 bases spanning the gap. The CDR3 DNA is TGTGCCAGCAGTTCCCCCCCCGCCGGGAACTATGGCTACACCTTC. Translated: CASSSPPAGNYGYTF.

DNA of the CDR3: TGTGCCTGGAACCCCGGAGCCAAAAACATTCAGTACTTC. This translates into CAWNPGAKNIQYF. The chain joins TRBV30 to TRBJ2-4; unclear D gene. Looked up from germline, CDR1 is GTSNPN and CDR2 is SVGIG (reference sequence). Trimming left V 4 bases short and J 0 bases short, with 7 bases between. CDR3 size: 13 residues.

The gene calls are TRBV11-3 and TRBJ2-1; D might be TRBD2 (5 bases). This CDR3 spans 13 amino acids. The V gene lost 9 bases and the J gene lost 0 bases, with 9 bases spanning the gap. From germline, CDR1 is SGHNT and CDR2 YENEEA. This CDR3 reads CASAGLSYNEQFF. In nucleotides, the CDR3 is TGTGCCAGTGCGGGCCTCTCCTACAATGAGCAGTTCTTC.

The chain uses TRBV5-6 and TRBJ2-5; D remains unclear. There are 15 residues in the CDR3. Trimming took off 1 base at V and 1 base at J, with 11 bases between the two ends. Germline V lookup: CDR1 SGHDT, CDR2 YYEEEE. CDR3 in amino acids: CASSLFGRFQETQYF. The CDR3 nucleotides are TGTGCCAGCAGCTTGTTTGGCCGATTCCAAGAGACCCAGTACTTC.

The CDR3 protein is CASSVTREYNEQFF. DNA for the CDR3: TGTGCCAGCAGTGTAACGAGGGAATACAATGAGCAGTTCTTC. The chain combines TRBV2 with TRBJ2-1; D is perhaps TRBD2 (5 bases). The length of the CDR3 is 14 residues. Between the trimmed V and J ends, which lost 4 bases and 4 bases, there was a span of 11 bases. Germline CDR1 reads SNHLY; CDR2 reads FYNNEI.

The rearrangement uses TRBV27 and TRBJ2-1; 7 nucleotides match TRBD1. Trimming took 7 bases from V and 2 from J; bases not matched to a gene: 8. The length of the CDR3 is 15 residues. CDR1 and CDR2 (germline): MNHEY, SMNVEV (reference sequence). The CDR3 protein is CASTDNRGTYNEQFF. In DNA, the CDR3 is TGTGCCAGCACAGATAACAGGGGCACCTACAATGAGCAGTTCTTC.

The rearrangement links TRBV19 to TRBJ2-3, with 11 nucleotides matching TRBD2. V was clipped by 3 bases and J by 5 bases; unmatched bases: 4. This CDR3 comprises 15 residues. Germline CDR1 and CDR2: LNHDA and SQIVND (reference sequence). The CDR3, as DNA: TGTGCCAGTAGTATCCGACTAGCGGGAAGAGATACGCAGTATTTT. Amino acid sequence: CASSIRLAGRDTQYF.

A few counts support this clone. The rearrangement links TRBV5-1 to TRBJ2-3, with 8 nucleotides matching TRBD2. The CDR3 extends over 15 amino acids. CDR1 is SGHRS and CDR2 is YFSETQ in the germline V gene. Losses at the gene ends were 2 bases for V and 3 bases for J; bases not matched to a gene: 5. CDR3 in amino acids: CASSLSGGRTDTQYF. In nucleotides, the CDR3 is TGCGCCAGCAGCTTATCCGGCGGGAGGACAGATACGCAGTATTTT.